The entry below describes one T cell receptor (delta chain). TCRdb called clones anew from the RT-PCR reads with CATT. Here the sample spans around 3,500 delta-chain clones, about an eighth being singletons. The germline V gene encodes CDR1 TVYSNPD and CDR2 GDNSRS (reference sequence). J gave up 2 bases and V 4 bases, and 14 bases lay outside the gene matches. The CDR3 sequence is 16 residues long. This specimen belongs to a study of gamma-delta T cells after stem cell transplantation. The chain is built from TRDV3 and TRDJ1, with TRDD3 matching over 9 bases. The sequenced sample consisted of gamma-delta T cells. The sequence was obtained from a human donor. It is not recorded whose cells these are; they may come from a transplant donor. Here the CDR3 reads CASLGAYTGGTDKLIF. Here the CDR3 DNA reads TGTGCCTCGCTTGGGGCCTATACTGGGGGAACCGATAAACTCATCTTT.